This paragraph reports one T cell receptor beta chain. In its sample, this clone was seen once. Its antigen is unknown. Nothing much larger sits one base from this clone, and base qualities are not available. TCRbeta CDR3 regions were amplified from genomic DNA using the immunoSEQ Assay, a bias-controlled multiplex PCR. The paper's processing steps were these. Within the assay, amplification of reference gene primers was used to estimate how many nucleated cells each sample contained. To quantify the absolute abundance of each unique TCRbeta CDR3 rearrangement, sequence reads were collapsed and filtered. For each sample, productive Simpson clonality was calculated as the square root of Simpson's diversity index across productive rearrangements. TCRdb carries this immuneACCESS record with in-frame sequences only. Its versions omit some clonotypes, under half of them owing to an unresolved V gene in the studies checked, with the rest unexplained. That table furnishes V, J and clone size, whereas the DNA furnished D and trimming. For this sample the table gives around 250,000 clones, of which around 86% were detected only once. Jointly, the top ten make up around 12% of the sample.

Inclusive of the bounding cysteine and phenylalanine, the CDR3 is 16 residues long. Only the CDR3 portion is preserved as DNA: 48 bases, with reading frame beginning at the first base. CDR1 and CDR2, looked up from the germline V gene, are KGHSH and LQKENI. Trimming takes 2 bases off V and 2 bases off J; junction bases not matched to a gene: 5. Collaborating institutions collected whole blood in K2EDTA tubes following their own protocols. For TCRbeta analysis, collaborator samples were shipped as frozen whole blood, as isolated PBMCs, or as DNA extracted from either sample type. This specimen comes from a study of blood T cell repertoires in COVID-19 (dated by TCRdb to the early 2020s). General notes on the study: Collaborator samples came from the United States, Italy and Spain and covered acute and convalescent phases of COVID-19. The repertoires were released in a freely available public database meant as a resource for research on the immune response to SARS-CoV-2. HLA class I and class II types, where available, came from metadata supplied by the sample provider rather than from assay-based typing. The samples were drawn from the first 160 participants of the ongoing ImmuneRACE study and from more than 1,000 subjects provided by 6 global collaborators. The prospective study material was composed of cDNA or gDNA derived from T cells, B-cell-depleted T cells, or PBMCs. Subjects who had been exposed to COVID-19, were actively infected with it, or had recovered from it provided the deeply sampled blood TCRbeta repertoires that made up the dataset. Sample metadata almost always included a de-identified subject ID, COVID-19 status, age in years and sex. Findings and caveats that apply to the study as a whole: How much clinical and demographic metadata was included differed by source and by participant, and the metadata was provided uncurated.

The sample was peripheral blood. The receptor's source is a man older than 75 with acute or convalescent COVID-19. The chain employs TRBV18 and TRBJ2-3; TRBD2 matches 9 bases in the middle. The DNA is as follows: TGTGCCAGCTCACCATATAGCGGGGGCCTCACAGATACGCAGTATTTT. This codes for CASSPYSGGLTDTQYF.